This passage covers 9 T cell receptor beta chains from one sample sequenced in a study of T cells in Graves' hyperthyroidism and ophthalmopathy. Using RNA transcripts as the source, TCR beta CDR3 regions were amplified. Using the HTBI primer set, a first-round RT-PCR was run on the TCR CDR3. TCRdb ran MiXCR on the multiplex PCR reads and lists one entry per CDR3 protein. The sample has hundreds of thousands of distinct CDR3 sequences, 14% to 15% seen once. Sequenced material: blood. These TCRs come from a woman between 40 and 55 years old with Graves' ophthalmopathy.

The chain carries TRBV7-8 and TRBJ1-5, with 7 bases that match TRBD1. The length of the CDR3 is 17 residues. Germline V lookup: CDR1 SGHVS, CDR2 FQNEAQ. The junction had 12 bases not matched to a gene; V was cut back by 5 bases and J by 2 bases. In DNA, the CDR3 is TGTGCCAGCAGCACAAGAAGACAGGGCGTCGGCAATCAGCCCCAGCATTTT. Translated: CASSTRRQGVGNQPQHF.

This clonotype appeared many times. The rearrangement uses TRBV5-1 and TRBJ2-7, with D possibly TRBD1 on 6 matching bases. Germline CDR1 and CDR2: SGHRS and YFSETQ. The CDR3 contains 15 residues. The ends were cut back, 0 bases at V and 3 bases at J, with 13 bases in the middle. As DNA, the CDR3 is TGCGCCAGCAGCTTGGGGGACATGTCGGACTACGAGCAGTACTTC. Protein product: CASSLGDMSDYEQYF.

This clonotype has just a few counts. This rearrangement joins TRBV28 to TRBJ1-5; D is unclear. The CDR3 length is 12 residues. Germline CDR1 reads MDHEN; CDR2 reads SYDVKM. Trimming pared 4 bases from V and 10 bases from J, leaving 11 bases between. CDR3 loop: CASSSRDFPQHF. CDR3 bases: TGTGCCAGCAGTTCCCGGGATTTTCCCCAGCATTTT.

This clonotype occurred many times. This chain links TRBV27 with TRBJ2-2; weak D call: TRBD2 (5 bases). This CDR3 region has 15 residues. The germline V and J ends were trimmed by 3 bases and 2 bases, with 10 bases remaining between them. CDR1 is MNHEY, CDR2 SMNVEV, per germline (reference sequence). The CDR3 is CASSLVRTNTGELFF. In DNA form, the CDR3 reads TGTGCCAGCAGTTTGGTCAGGACTAACACCGGGGAGCTGTTTTTT.

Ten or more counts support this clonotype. DNA of the CDR3: TGTGCCAGTAGTATAGCGCTCACAGGGGGCAAATACGAGCAGTACTTC. Its protein is CASSIALTGGKYEQYF. The chain combines TRBV19 with TRBJ2-7; TRBD1 aligns across 9 bases. Losses at the gene ends were 1 base for V and 4 bases for J; bases not matched to a gene: 8. The CDR3 contains 16 residues. The germline V gene has CDR1 LNHDA and CDR2 SQIVND (reference sequence).

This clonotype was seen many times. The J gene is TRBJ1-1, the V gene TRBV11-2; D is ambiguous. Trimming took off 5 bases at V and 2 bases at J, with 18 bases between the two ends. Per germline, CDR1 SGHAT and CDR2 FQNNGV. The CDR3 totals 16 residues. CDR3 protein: CASSPSPRPSNTEAFF. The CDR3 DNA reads TGTGCCAGCAGCCCTAGCCCCCGTCCAAGTAACACTGAAGCTTTCTTT.

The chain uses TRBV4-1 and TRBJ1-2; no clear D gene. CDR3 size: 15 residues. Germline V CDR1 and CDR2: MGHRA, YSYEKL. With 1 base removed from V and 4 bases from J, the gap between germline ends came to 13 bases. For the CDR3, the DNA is TGCGCCAGCAGCCAAGGTTTGGACTCTCTCTATGGCTACACCTTC. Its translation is CASSQGLDSLYGYTF.

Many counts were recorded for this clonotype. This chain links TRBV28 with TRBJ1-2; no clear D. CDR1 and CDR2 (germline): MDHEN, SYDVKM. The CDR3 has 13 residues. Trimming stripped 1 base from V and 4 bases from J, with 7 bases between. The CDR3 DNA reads TGTGCCAGCAGTTTATTGCCACCCTATGGCTACACCTTC. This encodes CASSLLPPYGYTF.

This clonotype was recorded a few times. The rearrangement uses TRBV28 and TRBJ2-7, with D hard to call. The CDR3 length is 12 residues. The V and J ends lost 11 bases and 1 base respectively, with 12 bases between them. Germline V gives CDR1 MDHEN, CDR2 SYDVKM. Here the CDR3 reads CACNGRSYEQYF. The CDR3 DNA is TGTGCCTGCAATGGCCGGTCCTACGAGCAGTACTTC.